The T cell receptor (beta chain) described here comes from a study of beta chain features in type 1 diabetes. Overall study context: Examined across all samples were just under 110,000,000 sorted cells. Study-wide findings and caveats: Compared to healthy donors, patients appeared to have naive, central memory and Treg TCRB repertoires that were more alike.

In all sorted populations, purity surpassed 95%. This clone was counted between two and nine times. What it binds is unknown. The study reverse transcribed the entire isolated RNA, so it sequenced expressed TCRB transcripts. Method: immunoSEQ multiplex PCR; TCRdb's copy keeps in-frame clones and lacks some. Of 300,000 to 450,000 clones in the sample, approximately 12% were seen once. The V gene end was trimmed by 5 bases and the J gene end by 12 bases; junction bases not matched to a gene: 11. The CDR3 extends over 14 amino acids. Germline loops: CDR1 SGHTA, CDR2 FQGTGA. The sequencing sample was made of naive CD4+ T cells from blood. V and J are TRBV7-3 and TRBJ2-1; 9 bases are a match to TRBD1. This TCR was sampled from a man between 18 and 35 years old in good health. The chain's CDR3 is CASSDRQGESVQFF. CDR3 nucleotides: TGTGCCAGCAGCGATAGACAGGGGGAATCGGTGCAGTTCTTC. Complete variable domain (other parts from reference TRBV7-3 and TRBJ2-1): GAGVSQTPSNKVTEKGKYVELRCDPISGHTALYWYRQSLGQGPEFLIYFQGTGAADDSGLPNDRFFAVRPEGSVSTLKIQRTERGDSAVYLCASSDRQGESVQFFGPGTRLTVL.